The rows below give T cell receptor beta chains drawn from one sample of a study of CD8 T cells in Susac syndrome. TCRdb analysed the immunoSEQ multiplex PCR reads with MiXCR anew, one entry per CDR3 protein. Altogether under 350,000 distinct CDR3 sequences are present, just over 90% being singletons, with the ten largest covering around 0.07%. The material sequenced was CD4+ T cells from PBMCs. All receptors derive from a human donor with multiple sclerosis. Each CDR3 is given with its conserved first and last residue. The order of the fields is J gene, clone size, D gene, V gene, CDR3 DNA, CDR3 protein. D genes are given only for firm matches. Clone sizes are given selectively: once, few, many, or a class where the clone is expanded.

J gene: TRBJ2-2
clone size: once
D gene: NA
V gene: TRBV4-1
CDR3 DNA: TGCGCCAGCAGCCAAGCTGACCGGCGGCCGAACACCGGGGAGCTGTTTTTT
CDR3 protein: CASSQADRRPNTGELFF

J gene: TRBJ1-2
clone size: NA
D gene: NA
V gene: TRBV12-3/TRBV12-4
CDR3 DNA: TGTGCCAGCAGTCGCTCTCAACCGGGGCCTGATACTGGCTACACCTTC
CDR3 protein: CASSRSQPGPDTGYTF

J gene: TRBJ2-3
clone size: NA
D gene: NA
V gene: TRBV5-1
CDR3 DNA: TGCGCCAGCAGCCGCAATCAGCTTTTGAGCACAGATACGCAGTATTTT
CDR3 protein: CASSRNQLLSTDTQYF

J gene: TRBJ2-7
clone size: NA
D gene: TRBD1
V gene: TRBV4-1
CDR3 DNA: TGCGCCAGCAGCCAATACTCTAACAGGGGACAAAGCTCCTACGAGCAGTACTTC
CDR3 protein: CASSQYSNRGQSSYEQYF

J gene: TRBJ2-7
clone size: once
D gene: NA
V gene: TRBV11-2
CDR3 DNA: TGTGCCAGCAGCTTAGAAGGCAGGGGCCCATACGAGCAGTACTTC
CDR3 protein: CASSLEGRGPYEQYF

J gene: TRBJ2-1
clone size: NA
D gene: NA
V gene: TRBV15
CDR3 DNA: TGTGCCACTAGAAAGGAGGGATCCCATCGGTATGAGCAGTTCTTC
CDR3 protein: CATRKEGSHRYEQFF

J gene: TRBJ2-2
clone size: NA
D gene: TRBD1
V gene: TRBV4-3
CDR3 DNA: TGCGCCAGCAGCCCAGGGGGCGTGGGGGAGCTGTTTTTT
CDR3 protein: CASSPGGVGELFF

J gene: TRBJ2-7
clone size: NA
D gene: TRBD2
V gene: TRBV20-1
CDR3 DNA: TGCAGTGCTACCGGGACTAGCGGGAGGGCCTCGGGAGAGCAGTACTTC
CDR3 protein: CSATGTSGRASGEQYF

J gene: TRBJ1-4
clone size: NA
D gene: NA
V gene: TRBV2
CDR3 DNA: TGTGCCAGCAGTGAAACTGACAGGCTACGGGAAAAACTGTTTTTT
CDR3 protein: CASSETDRLREKLFF

J gene: TRBJ2-2
clone size: NA
D gene: NA
V gene: TRBV2
CDR3 DNA: TGTGCCAGCAGTACCGGGACTCGAGGCGGGGAGCTGTTTTTT
CDR3 protein: CASSTGTRGGELFF

J gene: TRBJ1-5
clone size: NA
D gene: NA
V gene: TRBV6-2/TRBV6-3
CDR3 DNA: TGTGCCAGCAGTCCCCACCCTTCCTTACCCCAGCATTTT
CDR3 protein: CASSPHPSLPQHF